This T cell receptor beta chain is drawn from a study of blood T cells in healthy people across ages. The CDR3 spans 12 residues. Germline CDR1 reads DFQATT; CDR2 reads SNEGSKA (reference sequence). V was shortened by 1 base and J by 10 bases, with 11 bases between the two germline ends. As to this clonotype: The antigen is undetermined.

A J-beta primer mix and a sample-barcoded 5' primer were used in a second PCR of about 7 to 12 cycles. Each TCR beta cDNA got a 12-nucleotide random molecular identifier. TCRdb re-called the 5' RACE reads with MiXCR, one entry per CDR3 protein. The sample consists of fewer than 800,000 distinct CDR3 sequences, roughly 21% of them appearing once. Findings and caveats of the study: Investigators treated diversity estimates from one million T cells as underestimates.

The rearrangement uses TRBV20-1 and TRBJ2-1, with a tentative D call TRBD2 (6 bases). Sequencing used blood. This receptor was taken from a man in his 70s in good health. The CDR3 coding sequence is TGCAGTGCTAGAGTGGGACTTGGAGAGCAGTTCTTC. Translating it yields CSARVGLGEQFF.